The clone carrying this T cell receptor beta chain is labeled medium-sized (0.01 to 0.1%). TCRdb re-analysed the 5' RACE reads in MiXCR, keeping a single row per CDR3 protein. This sample has 15,000 to 20,000 distinct CDR3 sequences, with around 19% found just once. This record belongs to a study of HIV-infected patients and healthy controls. The CDR3 sequence is 15 residues long. Between the trimmed V and J ends, which lost 6 bases and 5 bases, there was a span of 17 bases. The germline gives CDR1 LGHNA, CDR2 YNFKEQ. The source of this sequence is a human donor in good health. This sequence joins TRBV4-2 and TRBJ2-1, with a weak D call TRBD2 (6 bases). What was sequenced was CD8+ T cells from blood. The CDR3 loop is CASSHQVGGNNEQFF. The CDR3 DNA reads as TGTGCCAGCAGTCATCAGGTGGGCGGGAACAATGAGCAGTTCTTC.